This T cell receptor beta chain was retrieved from a study of blood T cell repertoires in COVID-19. Profiled with immunoSEQ multiplex PCR; TCRdb holds only in-frame clones, not every one. The sample lists fewer than 500,000 clones, roughly 80% occurring once. Looked up from germline, CDR1 is PRHDT and CDR2 is FYEKMQ (reference sequence). The CDR3 length is 17 residues. Trimming pared 5 bases from V and 3 bases from J, leaving 20 bases between. This chain connects TRBV13 to TRBJ1-3; a possible D gene is TRBD1 (5 bases). The sequencing sample was made of peripheral blood. This receptor was taken from a human donor with acute or convalescent COVID-19. The donor label of this sample is uncertain. CDR3 coding DNA: TGTGCCAGCAGCCCCCGGTGGGGCGACCTCGGTGGAAACACCATATATTTT. It is translated as CASSPRWGDLGGNTIYF.